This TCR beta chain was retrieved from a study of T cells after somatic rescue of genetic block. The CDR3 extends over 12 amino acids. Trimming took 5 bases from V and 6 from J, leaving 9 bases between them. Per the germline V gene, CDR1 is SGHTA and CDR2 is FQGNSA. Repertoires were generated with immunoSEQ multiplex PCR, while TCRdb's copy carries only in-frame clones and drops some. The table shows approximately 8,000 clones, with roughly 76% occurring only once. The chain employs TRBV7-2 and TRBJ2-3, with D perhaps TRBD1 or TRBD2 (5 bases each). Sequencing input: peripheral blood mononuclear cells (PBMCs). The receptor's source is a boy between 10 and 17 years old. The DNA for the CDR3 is TGTGCCAGCAGCCAGTGGGGGGATACGCAGTATTTT. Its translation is CASSQWGDTQYF.